The 14 T cell receptor beta chains below were found in one sample sequenced in a study of blood T cell repertoires in COVID-19. Data came from immunoSEQ multiplex PCR; TCRdb stores just in-frame clones and leaves some out. The sample holds approximately 60,000 clones, 65% to 85% seen once. The source material was peripheral blood. The receptors shown here come from a woman aged 80 or over with active or convalescent COVID-19.

The chain combines TRBV30 with TRBJ2-3; no clear D. This CDR3 spans 15 amino acids. Trimming removed 1 base from V and 5 bases from J, with 16 bases in between. Germline CDR1 and CDR2: GTSNPN and SVGIG (reference sequence). The CDR3 DNA follows: TGTGCCTGGAGTGGGTCTAGTGGGTCCATAGATACGCAGTATTTT. Its translation is CAWSGSSGSIDTQYF.

This chain links TRBV3-1 (or the pseudogene TRBV3-2) with TRBJ1-2; TRBD1 matches at 7 bases. Germline V lookup: CDR1 LGHDT, CDR2 YNNKEL (reference sequence). This CDR3 region has 15 residues. J was trimmed by 2 bases and V by 3 bases; bases with no gene match: 6. CDR3 nucleotide sequence: TGTGCCAGCAGCCAGGCCGGGACAGCAAACTATGGCTACACCTTC. Its translation is CASSQAGTANYGYTF.

Turning to this clone: At one of its ends the junction is not consistent with the germline gene, which may arise from a read error. The chain employs TRBV28 and TRBJ1-4; 9 bases agree with TRBD1. The CDR3 has 11 amino acids. Germline V gene sequence: CDR1 MDHEN, CDR2 SYDVKM. CDR3 residues: CASSSGQGEGF. CDR3 DNA sequence: TGTGCCAGCAGTTCGGGACAGGGCGAGGGTTTT.

The V and J genes are TRBV12-3 or TRBV12-4 and TRBJ2-3, with unresolved D. Trimming stripped 5 bases from V and 1 base from J, with 7 bases between. CDR3 length: 13 residues. Here the CDR3 reads CASSLTGTDTQYF. The DNA of the CDR3 is TGTGCCAGCAGTCTCACAGGCACAGATACGCAGTATTTT.

This clone came up once. The J gene is TRBJ2-3, the V gene TRBV12-3 or TRBV12-4; D not certain. CDR3 length: 12 residues. Trimming left V 4 bases short and J 0 bases short, with 2 bases between. CDR3 amino acids: CASSSSTDTQYF. The CDR3 bases are TGTGCCAGCAGTTCGAGCACAGATACGCAGTATTTT.

V gene TRBV29-1 combines with J gene TRBJ2-1; 13 bases match TRBD2. The germline CDR1 and CDR2 sequences are SQVTM and ANQGSEA. Losses at the gene ends were 8 bases for V and 0 bases for J; bases not matched to a gene: 13. This CDR3 region has 18 residues. Here the CDR3 DNA reads TGCAGCATCCTGCGACTAGCGGGGGGCCTTAGCTCCTACAATGAGCAGTTCTTC. It specifies CSILRLAGGLSSYNEQFF.

The chain has TRBV6-5 and TRBJ1-2, with D hard to call. The V and J ends lost 0 bases and 0 bases respectively, with 8 bases between them. CDR1 and CDR2 (germline): MNHEY, SVGAGI. This CDR3 comprises 15 residues. The CDR3 bases are TGTGCCAGCAGTTACTCGGGCTCAACTAACTATGGCTACACCTTC. Translated: CASSYSGSTNYGYTF.

This chain uses TRBV6-5 with TRBJ2-1, with a weak D call TRBD2 (5 bases). This CDR3 region has 12 residues. From germline, CDR1 is MNHEY and CDR2 SVGAGI. This CDR3 is CASGLSSSEQFF. Here the CDR3 DNA reads TGTGCTAGTGGACTCTCATCCAGTGAGCAGTTCTTC.

The chain carries TRBV5-4 and TRBJ1-2, with TRBD1 identical over 10 bases. Germline-derived CDR1 and CDR2 are SGHNT and YYREEE (reference sequence). The CDR3 covers 14 residues. With 2 bases clipped from V and 6 bases from J, the junction kept 4 bases outside the gene matches. The CDR3 nucleotides are TGTGCCAGCAGCTTTGACAGGGGGCGGAATGGCTACACCTTC. It codes for CASSFDRGRNGYTF.

The rearrangement joins TRBV21-1 to TRBJ2-2; the table gives TRBD2 as D, unverified against the DNA. TRBV21-1 is reported as a pseudogene. The CDR3 has 14 residues. This CDR3 reads CASSKALNTGELFF. In nucleotides, the CDR3 is TGTGCCAGCAGCAAAGCTCTCAACACCGGGGAGCTGTTTTTT.

The V call is TRBV27, the J call TRBJ2-4; 15 nucleotides align to TRBD2. The V segment lost 2 bases and the J segment 2 bases; nucleotides outside the gene matches: 7. This CDR3 comprises 19 residues. CDR1 MNHEY and CDR2 SMNVEV come from the germline V gene (reference sequence). The CDR3 reads CASSLRTSGGATTKNIQYF. DNA for the CDR3: TGTGCCAGCAGTTTACGGACTAGCGGGGGGGCAACGACCAAAAACATTCAGTACTTC.

This clone was found a few times. The chain is built from TRBV30 and TRBJ2-7, with 10 bases aligning to TRBD2. The V gene end was trimmed by 2 bases and the J gene end by 3 bases; junction bases not matched to a gene: 10. This CDR3 has 16 amino acids. Per the germline V gene, CDR1 is GTSNPN and CDR2 is SVGIG (reference sequence). CDR3 amino acids: CAWSPPGGLAYYEQYF. The DNA of the CDR3 is TGTGCCTGGAGTCCCCCTGGGGGACTAGCGTACTACGAGCAGTACTTC. Based on the CDR3 plus reference TRBV30 and TRBJ2-7, the full variable domain is SQTIHQWPATLVQPVGSPLSLECTVEGTSNPNLYWYRQAAGRGLQLLFYSVGIGQISSEVPQNLSASRPQDRQFILSSKKLLLSDSGFYLCAWSPPGGLAYYEQYFGPGTRLTVT.

The V call is TRBV5-1, the J call TRBJ2-3; TRBD2 might be the D (6 bases). The CDR3 is 18 residues long. Trimming cost V 4 bases and J 0 bases, with 21 bases left between them. Per the germline V gene, CDR1 is SGHRS and CDR2 is YFSETQ. CDR3 DNA: TGCGCCAGCAGCCTGTATCCGGGACTGCAAACTAGCACAGATACGCAGTATTTT. Translated, it gives CASSLYPGLQTSTDTQYF.

By sample fraction, this clone is medium-sized. V gene TRBV18 combines with J gene TRBJ1-1, with 7 bases fitting TRBD1. The trim removed 3 bases at V and 7 bases at J, leaving 11 bases unmatched. This CDR3 has 15 residues. In germline, CDR1 is KGHSH, CDR2 LQKENI. CDR3 sequence reads: CASSPSATGTDEAFF. The CDR3 bases are TGTGCCAGCTCACCCTCCGCGACAGGGACAGATGAAGCTTTCTTT.